One and the same sample provided the 4 T cell receptor beta chains below, sequenced in a study of OX40 agonist ivuxolimab in advanced cancers. The assay was immunoSEQ multiplex PCR, and TCRdb's table has in-frame clones only and misses some. The repertoire includes roughly 19,000 clones, 70% to 90% of them detected once, and around 59% sits in the top ten. This specimen was CD4+ or CD8+ T cells sorted from blood, taken in a trial of the OX40 agonist ivuxolimab. These receptors came from an adult with an advanced solid tumor such as melanoma, head and neck, liver or kidney cancer.

The chain is built from TRBV4-3 and TRBJ2-1; D assignment may be TRBD1 or TRBD2 (5 bases each). Trimming left V 0 bases short and J 4 bases short, with 19 bases between. This CDR3 spans 18 amino acids. Germline V gene data show CDR1 as LGHNA and CDR2 as YSLEER. The CDR3 DNA sequence: TGCGCCAGCAGCCAAGATAACCCACGGGTCTGGGGGTACAATGAGCAGTTCTTC. Protein product: CASSQDNPRVWGYNEQFF.

The chain links TRBV29-1 to TRBJ2-7; D is undetermined. This CDR3 is 13 amino acids long. V shed 3 bases and J shed 0 bases, with 9 bases lying between them. Germline V CDR1 and CDR2: SQVTM, ANQGSEA. The CDR3 coding sequence is TGCAGCGTTGATATGGACGGCTCCTACGAGCAGTACTTC. Protein: CSVDMDGSYEQYF.

The chain recombines TRBV19 with TRBJ2-2; D possibly corresponds to TRBD1 (6 bases). This CDR3 comprises 14 residues. CDR1 and CDR2 from the germline V gene are LNHDA and SQIVND (reference sequence). Trimming left V 3 bases short and J 4 bases short, with 9 bases between. This chain's CDR3 is CASSMLGGTGELFF. The CDR3 bases are TGTGCCAGTAGTATGCTAGGGGGCACCGGGGAGCTGTTTTTT.

The chain employs TRBV6-1 and TRBJ2-7; no clear D gene. The CDR3 length is 14 residues. Trimming removed 8 bases at V and 0 bases at J, with 14 bases between. Germline V gene data show CDR1 as MNHNS and CDR2 as SASEGT. The CDR3 DNA sequence: TGTGCCAGCCCTGGCGGCCTATTCTCCTACGAGCAGTACTTC. This encodes CASPGGLFSYEQYF.